The following is a T cell receptor (beta chain) sequence with its context. The entry originates in a study of blood T cell repertoires in COVID-19. Method: immunoSEQ multiplex PCR; TCRdb's copy keeps in-frame clones and lacks some. The table records roughly 200,000 clones, about 84% of them present only once. The V and J ends lost 5 bases and 7 bases, in that order; junction bases with no gene match: 6. Per germline, CDR1 SGHAT and CDR2 FQNNGV. The CDR3 covers 13 residues. The receptor's source is a man between 35 and 55 years old with acute COVID-19. This sequence joins TRBV11-2 and TRBJ1-2, with 8 nucleotides matching TRBD1. The sample taken for sequencing was PBMCs or T cells enriched from blood (not recorded which). CDR3 region: CASSPGGGGGYTF. The CDR3 bases are TGTGCCAGCAGCCCAGGGGGCGGCGGTGGCTACACCTTC.